The clone carrying this T cell receptor (beta chain) was observed at least ten times. Its cognate antigen is unknown. Isolation per sample recovered at least 7 million PBMCs. A second PCR, run for about 6 to 11 cycles, used a sample-barcoded 5' primer plus a J-beta primer mix. Each CDR3 protein gets one entry after TCRdb re-called the 5' RACE reads with MiXCR. Found here are about 640,000 distinct CDR3 sequences, 25% to 30% of them singletons; the top ten hold more than 15%. This entry belongs to a study of blood T cells in healthy people across ages. The CDR3 sequence is 19 residues long. Study-wide results and limits: Greater diversity and more naive CD4+ cells were seen in long-lived donors than in aged donors. Age brought a roughly linear fall in TCR beta diversity measured per million T cells.

The specimen sequenced was blood. The chain recombines TRBV21-1 with TRBJ1-1; TRBD1 is taken as the D call from the table, unchecked against the DNA. TRBV21-1 is noted as a pseudogene. This receptor was identified in a woman of 80 years or more in good health. CDR3 DNA sequence: TGTGCCAGCAGCAAAGGCGGAAAGACAGGGGCGCGGATGAACACTGAAGCTTTCTTT. It codes for CASSKGGKTGARMNTEAFF.